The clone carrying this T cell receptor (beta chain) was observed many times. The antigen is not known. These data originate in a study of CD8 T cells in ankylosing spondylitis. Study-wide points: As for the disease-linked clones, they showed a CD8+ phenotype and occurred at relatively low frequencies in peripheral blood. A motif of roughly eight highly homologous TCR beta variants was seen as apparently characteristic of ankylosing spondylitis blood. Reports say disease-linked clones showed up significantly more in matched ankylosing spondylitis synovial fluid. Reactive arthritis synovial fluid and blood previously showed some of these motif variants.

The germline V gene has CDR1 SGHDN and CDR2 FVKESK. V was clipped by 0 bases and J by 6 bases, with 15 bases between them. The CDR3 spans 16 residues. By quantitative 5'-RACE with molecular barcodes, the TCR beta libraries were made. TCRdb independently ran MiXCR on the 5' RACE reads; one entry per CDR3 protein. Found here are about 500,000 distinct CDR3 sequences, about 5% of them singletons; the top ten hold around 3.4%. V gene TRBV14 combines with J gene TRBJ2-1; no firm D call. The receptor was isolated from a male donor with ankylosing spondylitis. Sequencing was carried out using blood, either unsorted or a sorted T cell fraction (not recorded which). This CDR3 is CASSQDMGKEGNEQFF. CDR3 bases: TGTGCCAGCAGCCAAGATATGGGCAAAGAAGGCAATGAGCAGTTCTTC.